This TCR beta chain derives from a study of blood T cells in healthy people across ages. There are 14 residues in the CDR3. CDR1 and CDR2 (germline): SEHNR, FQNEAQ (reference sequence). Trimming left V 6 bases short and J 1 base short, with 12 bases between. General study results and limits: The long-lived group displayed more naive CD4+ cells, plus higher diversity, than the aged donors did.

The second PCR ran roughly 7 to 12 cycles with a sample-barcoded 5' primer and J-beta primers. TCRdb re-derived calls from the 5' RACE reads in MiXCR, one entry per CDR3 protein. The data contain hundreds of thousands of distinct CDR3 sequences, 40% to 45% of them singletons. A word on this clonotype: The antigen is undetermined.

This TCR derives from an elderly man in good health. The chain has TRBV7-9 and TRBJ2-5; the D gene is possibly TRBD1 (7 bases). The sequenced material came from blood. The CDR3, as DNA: TGTGCCAGCAGACCGGGGGACAGCCAAGAGACCCAGTACTTC. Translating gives CASRPGDSQETQYF. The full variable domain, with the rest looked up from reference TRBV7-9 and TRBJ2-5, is DTGVSQNPRHKITKRGQNVTFRCDPISEHNRLYWYRQTLGQGPEFLTYFQNEAQLEKSRLLSDRFSAERPKGSFSTLEIQRTEQGDSAMYLCASRPGDSQETQYFGPGTRLLVL.